What follows describes a single T cell receptor beta chain. What it recognizes is unknown. This sample is part of a study of regulatory T cells in long-lasting Graves disease. Arm-PCR of CDR3 regions and iRepertoire HTBI primers were used to build TCR beta libraries. TCRdb reprocessed the multiplex PCR reads with MiXCR, giving one entry per CDR3 protein. Of 560,000 or so distinct CDR3 sequences listed, roughly 15% are singletons. Study observations and caveats: Under persistent disease, TRBV28, TRBJ1-2 and TRBJ2-5 were used preferentially.

The germline V gene has CDR1 SEHNR and CDR2 FQNEAQ (reference sequence). J gave up 5 bases and V 6 bases, and 8 bases lay outside the gene matches. The CDR3 is 14 amino acids. Regarding time point: newly diagnosed GD, antithyroid drugs for less than 3 months. The TCR library was prepared using RNA isolated from PBMCs. The data were also submitted as part of a second study, on T cells in Graves' hyperthyroidism and ophthalmopathy. That study reports: TCR CDR3 regions were first amplified by RT-PCR with HTBI primers. Appearing also in blood were most of the thyroid clonotypes expanded above 0.001.

This chain links TRBV7-9 with TRBJ1-1, with TRBD1 matching over 8 bases. This TCR derives from a man between 18 and 29 years old with Graves disease. The sample here was peripheral blood mononuclear cells (PBMCs), taken at new diagnosis, from a patient treated with antithyroid drugs. CDR3 in DNA: TGTGCCAGCAGTGCCGGGACAGGAAAGACTGAAGCTTTCTTT. Amino acids: CASSAGTGKTEAFF.